A selection of T cell receptor beta chains follows, all from one sample in a study of early T cells in non-severe SARS-CoV-2 infection. TCRdb re-called the 5' RACE reads with MiXCR, one entry per CDR3 protein. Among nearly 70,000 distinct CDR3 sequences listed, around 4.2% were seen once. Sequenced here: whole blood, sampled at baseline. The receptors originated from an adult who was a healthcare worker with PCR-confirmed SARS-CoV-2 infection or an uninfected control (not recorded which). The donor label of this sample is uncertain. Both conserved end residues are part of each CDR3. Fields, in order: clone size, D gene, CDR3 length, V gene, J gene, CDR3 DNA, CDR3 protein. A D gene is named only where the DNA matches it firmly. Size is stated for part of the rows, as once, few or many counts, or as a class when the clone is expanded.

abundance: NA; d_gene: NA; len: 16; v_gene: TRBV7-8; j_gene: TRBJ2-2; CDR3nt: TGTGCCAGCATCCCCTTACGGGGTGTGGACACCGGGGAGCTGTTTTTT; CDR3aa: CASIPLRGVDTGELFF
abundance: many; d_gene: TRBD2; len: 14; v_gene: TRBV20-1; j_gene: TRBJ2-4; CDR3nt: TGCAGTGCAGATGCGGGGGGGCCGCAAAACATTCAGTACTTC; CDR3aa: CSADAGGPQNIQYF
abundance: NA; d_gene: NA; len: 12; v_gene: TRBV5-6; j_gene: TRBJ1-5; CDR3nt: TGTGCCAGCAGCATTCAGGATCAGCCCCAGCATTTT; CDR3aa: CASSIQDQPQHF
abundance: many; d_gene: NA; len: 14; v_gene: TRBV28; j_gene: TRBJ2-2; CDR3nt: TGTGCCAGCACGGGCCAGGGGAACACCGGGGAGCTGTTTTTT; CDR3aa: CASTGQGNTGELFF
abundance: many; d_gene: NA; len: 15; v_gene: TRBV20-1; j_gene: TRBJ2-3; CDR3nt: TGCAGTGCCCCAACCCGGGCTATCTACACAGATACGCAGTATTTT; CDR3aa: CSAPTRAIYTDTQYF
abundance: many; d_gene: NA; len: 15; v_gene: TRBV7-8; j_gene: TRBJ2-7; CDR3nt: TGTGCCAGCAGCTTAGCGACGACAGTTTCCTACGAGCAGTACTTC; CDR3aa: CASSLATTVSYEQYF
abundance: few; d_gene: NA; len: 14; v_gene: TRBV11-2; j_gene: TRBJ1-2; CDR3nt: TGTGCCAGCAGCCGAGGGTCGGGTAACTATGGCTACACCTTC; CDR3aa: CASSRGSGNYGYTF
abundance: many; d_gene: NA; len: 13; v_gene: TRBV5-1; j_gene: TRBJ2-1; CDR3nt: TGTGCCAGCAGCTTAGGGACCTACAATGAGCAGTTCTTC; CDR3aa: CASSLGTYNEQFF
abundance: NA; d_gene: TRBD2; len: 16; v_gene: TRBV7-9; j_gene: TRBJ2-3; CDR3nt: TGTGCCAGCAGCTTAGGGGAGGGAGGACGCACAGATACGCAGTATTTT; CDR3aa: CASSLGEGGRTDTQYF
abundance: NA; d_gene: TRBD2; len: 16; v_gene: TRBV27; j_gene: TRBJ2-3; CDR3nt: TGTGCCAGCAGCCGGGACTACGAACCTATCGCAGATACGCAGTATTTT; CDR3aa: CASSRDYEPIADTQYF
abundance: few; d_gene: NA; len: 13; v_gene: TRBV6-5; j_gene: TRBJ1-2; CDR3nt: TGTGCCAGCAGAGAACTTATGACCTATGGCTACACCTTC; CDR3aa: CASRELMTYGYTF
abundance: NA; d_gene: TRBD1; len: 18; v_gene: TRBV6-5; j_gene: TRBJ2-2; CDR3nt: TGTGCCAGCAGTTACGGGGTCCGGGACAGCGGCTGGTATAGGGAGCTGTTTTTT; CDR3aa: CASSYGVRDSGWYRELFF
abundance: many; d_gene: NA; len: 15; v_gene: TRBV11-2; j_gene: TRBJ2-1; CDR3nt: TGTGCCAGCAGCCCGGAAAGGGGAGTTTACAATGAGCAGTTCTTC; CDR3aa: CASSPERGVYNEQFF
abundance: few; d_gene: NA; len: 14; v_gene: TRBV6-5; j_gene: TRBJ1-3; CDR3nt: TGTGCCAGCAGTTTTCAGGGACCTGGAAACACCATATATTTT; CDR3aa: CASSFQGPGNTIYF
abundance: many; d_gene: NA; len: 15; v_gene: TRBV12-3/TRBV12-4; j_gene: TRBJ2-7; CDR3nt: TGTGCCAGCAGTTTAAGCCAGACAAGCTCCTACGAGCAGTACTTC; CDR3aa: CASSLSQTSSYEQYF
abundance: many; d_gene: TRBD1; len: 14; v_gene: TRBV6-5; j_gene: TRBJ1-1; CDR3nt: TGTGCCAGCAGTTACTCTCTCAGGGGGCGCGGGGCTTTCTTT; CDR3aa: CASSYSLRGRGAFF
abundance: few; d_gene: NA; len: 11; v_gene: TRBV11-2; j_gene: TRBJ2-7; CDR3nt: TGTGCCAGCAGCTGGGTCTACGAGCAGTACTTC; CDR3aa: CASSWVYEQYF
abundance: few; d_gene: TRBD1; len: 17; v_gene: TRBV7-2; j_gene: TRBJ2-1; CDR3nt: TGTGCCAGCAGCTTGGCCGGGACAGGGGGCGCCTACAATGAGCAGTTCTTC; CDR3aa: CASSLAGTGGAYNEQFF
abundance: many; d_gene: TRBD1; len: 15; v_gene: TRBV12-3/TRBV12-4; j_gene: TRBJ1-1; CDR3nt: TGTGCCAGCAGTTTACGGGACAGGGCATTCACTGAAGCTTTCTTT; CDR3aa: CASSLRDRAFTEAFF
abundance: many; d_gene: TRBD1; len: 13; v_gene: TRBV7-9; j_gene: TRBJ1-2; CDR3nt: TGTGCCAGCAGCCAGGACAGGGTCTATGGCTACACCTTC; CDR3aa: CASSQDRVYGYTF
abundance: NA; d_gene: TRBD1; len: 14; v_gene: TRBV7-8; j_gene: TRBJ1-1; CDR3nt: TGTGCCAGCAGCTTAGAGGGGGACAGTTCTGAAGCTTTCTTT; CDR3aa: CASSLEGDSSEAFF
abundance: NA; d_gene: NA; len: 13; v_gene: TRBV6-5; j_gene: TRBJ1-4; CDR3nt: TGTGCCAGCATGAGGGTCACTAATGAAAAACTGTTTTTT; CDR3aa: CASMRVTNEKLFF
abundance: many; d_gene: NA; len: 16; v_gene: TRBV6-6; j_gene: TRBJ2-7; CDR3nt: TGTGCCAGCATCCCAACACAGGACGGTGTGTCCTACGAGCAGTACTTC; CDR3aa: CASIPTQDGVSYEQYF
abundance: many; d_gene: NA; len: 17; v_gene: TRBV3-1; j_gene: TRBJ1-6; CDR3nt: TGTGCCAGCAGCAAATCTTCCCGAGGAATCGATAATTCACCCCTCCACTTT; CDR3aa: CASSKSSRGIDNSPLHF
abundance: many; d_gene: NA; len: 13; v_gene: TRBV28; j_gene: TRBJ1-3; CDR3nt: TGTGCCAGTCGAAAGACTAGTAAAAACACCATATATTTT; CDR3aa: CASRKTSKNTIYF
abundance: few; d_gene: NA; len: 13; v_gene: TRBV2; j_gene: TRBJ1-1; CDR3nt: TGTGCCAGCAGTGAAGCGGGGGGTAGTGAAGCTTTCTTT; CDR3aa: CASSEAGGSEAFF
abundance: few; d_gene: TRBD2; len: 16; v_gene: TRBV7-3; j_gene: TRBJ2-2; CDR3nt: TGTGCCAGCAGCTCAGTAGCGGGGGCCACCACCGGGGAGCTGTTTTTT; CDR3aa: CASSSVAGATTGELFF
abundance: few; d_gene: NA; len: 11; v_gene: TRBV21-1; j_gene: TRBJ2-1; CDR3nt: TGTGCCAGCAGCAAACAGCTTGGGCAGTTCTTC; CDR3aa: CASSKQLGQFF
abundance: many; d_gene: TRBD1; len: 14; v_gene: TRBV3-1; j_gene: TRBJ1-1; CDR3nt: TGTGCCAGCAGGCGGGGGACAGAGAACACTGAAGCTTTCTTT; CDR3aa: CASRRGTENTEAFF
abundance: few; d_gene: NA; len: 13; v_gene: TRBV2; j_gene: TRBJ1-2; CDR3nt: TGTGCCAGCAGGAGGGGCCTTGGCTATGGCTACACCTTC; CDR3aa: CASRRGLGYGYTF
abundance: many; d_gene: NA; len: 17; v_gene: TRBV7-3; j_gene: TRBJ2-1; CDR3nt: TGTGCCAGCAGCCCCTCCCCCGCTGTCGGGGTTTACAATGAGCAGTTCTTC; CDR3aa: CASSPSPAVGVYNEQFF
abundance: NA; d_gene: TRBD2; len: 16; v_gene: TRBV3-1; j_gene: TRBJ2-7; CDR3nt: TGTGCCAGCAGCCAAGTGCTAGCGGGTCTTGCGTACGAGCAGTACTTC; CDR3aa: CASSQVLAGLAYEQYF
abundance: many; d_gene: TRBD1; len: 16; v_gene: TRBV7-8; j_gene: TRBJ2-2; CDR3nt: TGTGCCAGCAGCTACACCGGGACAGGGGGAACCGGGGAGCTGTTTTTT; CDR3aa: CASSYTGTGGTGELFF
abundance: many; d_gene: NA; len: 14; v_gene: TRBV20-1; j_gene: TRBJ2-1; CDR3nt: TGCAGTGCCCGTGGGGGGCCCTCCTACAATGAGCAGTTCTTC; CDR3aa: CSARGGPSYNEQFF
abundance: NA; d_gene: TRBD1; len: 16; v_gene: TRBV14; j_gene: TRBJ2-7; CDR3nt: TGTGCCAGCAGCCAAGATCCGGGACAGGGAGCCTACGAGCAGTACTTC; CDR3aa: CASSQDPGQGAYEQYF
abundance: NA; d_gene: NA; len: 16; v_gene: TRBV24-1; j_gene: TRBJ2-1; CDR3nt: TGTGCCACCAGTGATTTAGTCCAGGGCCGGGGCAATGAGCAGTTCTTC; CDR3aa: CATSDLVQGRGNEQFF
abundance: few; d_gene: NA; len: 13; v_gene: TRBV5-1; j_gene: TRBJ1-1; CDR3nt: TGCGCCAGCAGCCCCCTGGCCGGCACTGAAGCTTTCTTT; CDR3aa: CASSPLAGTEAFF
abundance: NA; d_gene: NA; len: 15; v_gene: TRBV7-2; j_gene: TRBJ2-7; CDR3nt: TGTGCCAGCAGCTTATATCCCGAAGAGAGGCCCGAGCAGTACTTC; CDR3aa: CASSLYPEERPEQYF
abundance: many; d_gene: NA; len: 15; v_gene: TRBV19; j_gene: TRBJ1-5; CDR3nt: TGTGCCAGTAGTATAGTCGGGACACACGATCAGCCCCAGCATTTT; CDR3aa: CASSIVGTHDQPQHF
abundance: NA; d_gene: NA; len: 11; v_gene: TRBV20-1; j_gene: TRBJ2-4; CDR3nt: TGCAGTGCTCCCCAGGGATACATTCAGTACTTC; CDR3aa: CSAPQGYIQYF
abundance: NA; d_gene: NA; len: 16; v_gene: TRBV20-1; j_gene: TRBJ1-1; CDR3nt: TGCAGTGCTAGAGGCGTTACAGATTACCCTAACACTGAAGCTTTCTTT; CDR3aa: CSARGVTDYPNTEAFF
abundance: many; d_gene: TRBD2; len: 16; v_gene: TRBV20-1; j_gene: TRBJ2-7; CDR3nt: TGCAGTGCTAGAGATTATAGGACTAGCGGACCCTACGAGCAGTACTTC; CDR3aa: CSARDYRTSGPYEQYF
abundance: many; d_gene: NA; len: 13; v_gene: TRBV5-5; j_gene: TRBJ2-7; CDR3nt: TGTGCCAGCAGCCACTGGAGGAGCTACGAGCAGTACTTC; CDR3aa: CASSHWRSYEQYF
abundance: many; d_gene: NA; len: 13; v_gene: TRBV28; j_gene: TRBJ2-7; CDR3nt: TGTGCCAGCAGCTCGGACTTAGGCTACGAGCAGTACTTC; CDR3aa: CASSSDLGYEQYF
abundance: many; d_gene: TRBD1; len: 14; v_gene: TRBV20-1; j_gene: TRBJ1-1; CDR3nt: TGCAGCGAATCAGGGGGGGCAGGGAACACTGAAGCTTTCTTT; CDR3aa: CSESGGAGNTEAFF
abundance: few; d_gene: TRBD2; len: 18; v_gene: TRBV7-2; j_gene: TRBJ2-3; CDR3nt: TGTGCCAGCAGCTTTTTCGTCGCTAGCGGGGGAGGTACAGATACGCAGTATTTT; CDR3aa: CASSFFVASGGGTDTQYF
abundance: few; d_gene: NA; len: 16; v_gene: TRBV4-2; j_gene: TRBJ1-4; CDR3nt: TGTGCCAGCAGCCGGATGGCGGGACTGGATAATGAAAAACTGTTTTTT; CDR3aa: CASSRMAGLDNEKLFF
abundance: many; d_gene: NA; len: 17; v_gene: TRBV6-8; j_gene: TRBJ1-6; CDR3nt: TGTGCCAGCAAGGAGAGGGACACCAACTCCTATAATTCACCCCTCCACTTT; CDR3aa: CASKERDTNSYNSPLHF